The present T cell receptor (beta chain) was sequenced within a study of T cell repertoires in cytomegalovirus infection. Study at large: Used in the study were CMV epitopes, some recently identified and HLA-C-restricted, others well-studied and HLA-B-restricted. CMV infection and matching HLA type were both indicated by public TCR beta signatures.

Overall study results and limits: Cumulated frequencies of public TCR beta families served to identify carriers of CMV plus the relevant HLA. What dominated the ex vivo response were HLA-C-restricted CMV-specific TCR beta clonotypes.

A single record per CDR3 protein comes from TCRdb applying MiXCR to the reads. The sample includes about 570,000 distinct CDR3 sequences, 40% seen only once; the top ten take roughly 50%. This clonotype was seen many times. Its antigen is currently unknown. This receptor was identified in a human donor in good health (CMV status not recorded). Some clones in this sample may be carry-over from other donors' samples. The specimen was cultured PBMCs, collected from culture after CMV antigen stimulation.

This CDR3 reads CASSPGLAGTYEQYF. The CDR3 DNA sequence: TGTGCCAGCAGCCCGGGACTAGCGGGCACCTACGAGCAGTACTTC. This chain joins TRBV7-2 and TRBJ2-7, with 12 bases fitting TRBD2. V trimming: 5 bases; J trimming: 2 bases; junction bases outside the gene matches: 4. This CDR3 region has 15 residues. Germline V gene lookup returns CDR1 SGHTA and CDR2 FQGNSA.